A single sample is the source of the 3 T cell receptor beta chains below, sequenced in a study of beta chain features in type 1 diabetes. Reverse transcribing all isolated RNA meant expressed TCRB transcripts were sequenced. Clones were read by immunoSEQ multiplex PCR, and TCRdb kept only the in-frame ones, dropping some. The table includes hundreds of thousands of clones, about 14% detected once. Study-wide findings and caveats: When Type 1 diabetes patients were examined, their TCRB CDR3s proved moderately but significantly shorter in all four CD4+ subsets.

What these receptors recognize is not known. The sample comprised naive CD4+ T cells from blood. These receptor sequences come from a man aged 18 to 30 with type 1 diabetes.

This clone has just a few counts. This chain uses TRBV30 with TRBJ2-1; D is unclear. Germline CDR1 reads GTSNPN; CDR2 reads SVGIG (reference sequence). Trimming shortened V by 0 bases and J by 7 bases, and 10 bases separated the two germline ends. The CDR3 is 13 amino acids. The chain's CDR3 is CAWSVVGRNEQFF. In DNA, the CDR3 is TGTGCCTGGAGTGTAGTCGGCCGGAATGAGCAGTTCTTC.

The chain is built from TRBV2 and TRBJ2-7; TRBD1 matches at 7 bases. Germline loops: CDR1 SNHLY, CDR2 FYNNEI. The CDR3 totals 12 residues. The trim removed 3 bases at V and 5 bases at J, leaving 1 base unmatched. Here the CDR3 reads CASSDDRDEQYF. The CDR3 region has the DNA TGTGCCAGCAGTGATGACAGGGACGAGCAGTACTTC.

In its sample, this clone was seen a few times. V usage is TRBV7-9 and J usage is TRBJ1-6; 7 bases are shared with TRBD1. CDR1 and CDR2 from the germline V gene are SEHNR and FQNEAQ (reference sequence). V lost 4 bases, J lost 8 bases, and 8 bases stayed unmatched. The CDR3 is made up of 15 amino acids. DNA for the CDR3: TGTGCCAGCAGCTGGGGGGACAGTACTCATTCACCCCTCCACTTT. It translates to CASSWGDSTHSPLHF.